This note documents a single TCR beta chain sequence. In terms of age and location, participants ranged from roughly 18 to 95 years and lived in approximately 24 US areas. This specimen comes from a study of blood T cell repertoires in COVID-19. Generated by immunoSEQ multiplex PCR, the TCRdb table keeps only in-frame clones and is missing some. The sample yields some 170,000 clones, more than 85% seen once. CDR3 size: 15 residues. Unmatched junction bases numbered 9, after V lost 2 bases and J lost 2 bases. Germline V gene lookup returns CDR1 GTSNPN and CDR2 SVGIG (reference sequence). Sequenced sample: PBMCs or T cells enriched from blood (not recorded which). This sequence joins TRBV30 and TRBJ2-7, with 7 positions matching TRBD1. This TCR was sampled from a human donor with acute COVID-19. The donor label of this sample is uncertain. CDR3 DNA: TGTGCCTGGAGTCCGCCCGGACAGGTCCCCTACGAGCAGTACTTC. It yields the protein CAWSPPGQVPYEQYF.